The 24 T cell receptor beta chains listed next were all sequenced from one sample in a study of regulatory T cells in long-lasting Graves disease. Researchers made TCR beta libraries by using iRepertoire HTBI primers and running Arm-PCR on CDR3 regions. TCRdb independently ran MiXCR on the multiplex PCR reads; one entry per CDR3 protein. The data show roughly 410,000 distinct CDR3 sequences, over 14% seen once. Noted time point: newly diagnosed GD, antithyroid drugs for less than 3 months. PBMC RNA was the source of the TCR library. This same sample was also part of a study on T cells in Graves' hyperthyroidism and ophthalmopathy.

This specimen consisted of peripheral blood mononuclear cells (PBMCs), obtained at new diagnosis, from a patient treated with antithyroid drugs. The source is a woman in her 40s with Graves disease.

The chain combines TRBV7-3 with TRBJ2-7; 9 nucleotides align to TRBD2. This CDR3 has 16 residues. V dropped 1 base and J dropped 2; count of bases not matched to a gene: 6. CDR1 and CDR2 (germline): SGHTA, FQGTGA. The CDR3 DNA reads TGTGCCAGCAGCTTAATGGCGGGAGGGCACACCTACGAGCAGTACTTC. It codes for CASSLMAGGHTYEQYF.

This clonotype was detected only a few times. The V call is TRBV28, the J call TRBJ1-2; D gene ambiguous. The V gene's germline CDR1 is MDHEN and CDR2 SYDVKM. Trimming left V 6 bases short and J 4 bases short, with 15 bases between. The CDR3 loop spans 14 amino acids. CDR3 bases: TGTGCCAGCAGCCCTGGGGATAGGCTCTATGGCTACACCTTC. Amino acids: CASSPGDRLYGYTF.

In this sample, this clonotype turned up many times. V gene TRBV12-3 or TRBV12-4 combines with J gene TRBJ2-1; 16 bases fit TRBD2. The CDR3 has 18 residues. V lost 2 bases, J lost 1 base, and 2 bases stayed unmatched. The CDR3 sequence is CASSLWGLAGGSYNEQFF. The CDR3 bases are TGTGCCAGCAGTTTATGGGGACTAGCGGGAGGGTCCTACAATGAGCAGTTCTTC.

This clonotype was recorded at least ten times. The chain joins TRBV18 to TRBJ2-7; TRBD1 might be the D (6 bases). Germline CDR1 and CDR2: KGHSH and LQKENI. Trimming left V 6 bases short and J 3 bases short, with 12 bases between. The CDR3 consists of 13 residues. CDR3 region: CASSPDSYYEQYF. DNA for the CDR3: TGTGCCAGCTCCCCGGACAGCTACTACGAGCAGTACTTC.

The rearrangement links TRBV12-3 or TRBV12-4 to TRBJ2-3, with TRBD2 matching 7 bases. CDR3 size: 15 residues. With V trimmed by 4 bases and J by 2 bases, 6 bases remained unmatched. CDR3 sequence: CASSYLAETTDTQYF. The CDR3 DNA reads TGTGCCAGCAGTTATCTAGCGGAAACCACAGATACGCAGTATTTT.

This clonotype was recorded at least ten times. The chain combines TRBV5-1 with TRBJ1-1; TRBD1 matches at 7 bases. CDR1 SGHRS and CDR2 YFSETQ come from the germline V gene. V lost 4 bases and J lost 4; bases outside the gene matches: 7. The CDR3 totals 14 residues. CDR3 sequence: CASSRSDRLTEAFF. The CDR3 DNA sequence: TGCGCCAGCAGCCGATCGGACAGGCTCACTGAAGCTTTCTTT.

This clonotype came up many times. V usage is TRBV20-1 and J usage is TRBJ2-1, with TRBD2 matching 11 bases. Germline V CDR1 and CDR2: DFQATT, SNEGSKA (reference sequence). V lost 0 bases and J lost 4; bases outside the gene matches: 11. The CDR3 is 18 residues long. CDR3: CSARDMTSGDYQYNEQFF. CDR3 sequence (DNA): TGCAGTGCTAGAGATATGACTAGCGGGGACTACCAGTACAATGAGCAGTTCTTC.

At least ten counts were recorded for this clonotype. The CDR3 DNA follows: TGTGCCAGTAGTATAGATGAGGGAGGACGTTCACCCCTCCACTTT. Its protein product is CASSIDEGGRSPLHF. V usage is TRBV19 and J usage is TRBJ1-6; no reliable D call. The CDR3 runs to 15 residues. Germline CDR1 and CDR2: LNHDA and SQIVND (reference sequence). V lost 0 bases and J lost 9, with 12 bases in between.

The chain uses TRBV20-1 and TRBJ1-6; D remains unclear. V was shortened by 3 bases and J by 7 bases, with 10 bases between the two germline ends. Per germline, CDR1 DFQATT and CDR2 SNEGSKA (reference sequence). The CDR3 sequence is 13 residues long. CDR3: CSARDPLNSPLHF. The DNA for the CDR3 is TGCAGTGCTAGGGATCCACTGAATTCACCCCTCCACTTT.

This clonotype was seen repeatedly, ten times or more. The V call is TRBV19, the J call TRBJ2-2; 13 bases are shared with TRBD2. CDR3 length: 16 amino acids. Trimming cost V 9 bases and J 2 bases; bases outside gene matches: 6. Germline V gene data show CDR1 as LNHDA and CDR2 as SQIVND (reference sequence). CDR3 amino acids: CASGTSGTINTGELFF. The CDR3 DNA reads TGTGCCAGCGGGACTAGCGGGACTATTAACACCGGGGAGCTGTTTTTT. Based on the CDR3 plus reference TRBV19 and TRBJ2-2, the full variable domain is DGGITQSPKYLFRKEGQNVTLSCEQNLNHDAMYWYRQDPGQGLRLIYYSQIVNDFQKGDIAEGYSVSREKKESFPLTVTSAQKNPTAFYLCASGTSGTINTGELFFGEGSRLTVL.

The chain is built from TRBV5-4 and TRBJ2-2; 8 bases are shared with TRBD2. CDR1 and CDR2 from the germline V gene are SGHNT and YYREEE (reference sequence). This CDR3 is 15 amino acids long. V dropped 2 bases and J dropped 5; count of bases not matched to a gene: 5. In DNA form, the CDR3 reads TGTGCCAGCAGCTTAGCGGGAGTTAAGACCGGGGAGCTGTTTTTT. Its translation is CASSLAGVKTGELFF.

This clonotype was found many times. V usage is TRBV12-3 or TRBV12-4 and J usage is TRBJ1-5; tentatively, D is TRBD1 (6 bases). This CDR3 spans 15 amino acids. V was shortened by 3 bases and J by 6 bases, with 15 bases between the two germline ends. CDR3 loop: CASSFGQFSGQPQHF. The CDR3 nucleotides read TGTGCCAGCAGTTTCGGACAGTTCTCTGGTCAGCCCCAGCATTTT.

This chain connects TRBV11-3 to TRBJ2-1, with 7 bases aligning to TRBD2. Germline assignment: CDR1 SGHNT and CDR2 YENEEA. The CDR3 totals 16 residues. After removal of 4 bases from V and 7 bases from J, the junction contained 13 bases not matched to a gene. Written as DNA, the CDR3 is TGTGCCAGCAGCTACGGGTGGCGGGGGAATGCTAATGAGCAGTTCTTC. Its translation is CASSYGWRGNANEQFF.

The gene calls are TRBV4-3 and TRBJ2-7, with TRBD2 identical over 9 bases. The CDR3 covers 13 residues. The germline V gene has CDR1 LGHNA and CDR2 YSLEER. The V and J ends lost 1 base and 6 bases, in that order; junction bases with no gene match: 1. CDR3 DNA sequence: TGCGCCAGCAGCCAAGTAGCGGGAGTCGAGCAGTACTTC. Protein sequence: CASSQVAGVEQYF.

The table lists this clonotype with many counts. The rearrangement links TRBV11-3 to TRBJ2-2; D uncertain. The germline V and J ends were trimmed by 3 bases and 1 base, with 15 bases remaining between them. The CDR3 consists of 17 residues. The V gene's germline CDR1 is SGHNT and CDR2 YENEEA. The CDR3 nucleotides are TGTGCCAGCAGCTTTGGCAGACTGATTCAGAACACCGGGGAGCTGTTTTTT. Translating it yields CASSFGRLIQNTGELFF.

The chain uses TRBV19 and TRBJ2-3; 8 nucleotides line up with TRBD2. This CDR3 has 17 amino acids. V dropped 4 bases and J dropped 4; count of bases not matched to a gene: 13. The germline CDR1 and CDR2 sequences are LNHDA and SQIVND (reference sequence). For the CDR3, the DNA is TGTGCCAGTAGTAGACCACGACTAGCGAGAGTTCCAGATACGCAGTATTTT. Amino acid sequence: CASSRPRLARVPDTQYF.

This clonotype occurred a few times. This rearrangement joins TRBV5-4 to TRBJ1-2, with D tentatively TRBD1 (5 bases). Germline V gene sequence: CDR1 SGHNT, CDR2 YYREEE (reference sequence). CDR3 size: 15 residues. The V and J ends lost 2 bases and 6 bases respectively, with 17 bases between them. CDR3 loop: CASSFPTEGMDGYTF. In DNA, the CDR3 is TGTGCCAGCAGCTTCCCGACGGAGGGGATGGATGGCTACACCTTC.

In its sample, this clonotype was seen many times. The chain is built from TRBV28 and TRBJ2-2; D is undetermined. V lost 7 bases and J 8 bases, leaving 14 bases between the germline ends. CDR3 length: 13 amino acids. Germline-derived CDR1 and CDR2 are MDHEN and SYDVKM. This CDR3 is CASTKYQEGELFF. CDR3 bases: TGTGCCAGCACAAAGTATCAGGAAGGGGAGCTGTTTTTT.

This clonotype was recorded a few times. The CDR3 carries no conserved terminal phenylalanine or tryptophan, so it likely arises from a read error. The V and J genes are TRBV28 and TRBJ1-2; a possible D gene is TRBD1 (5 bases). CDR1 MDHEN and CDR2 SYDVKM come from the germline V gene. This CDR3 is built from 14 residues. V lost 5 bases and J 8 bases, leaving 18 bases between the germline ends. The CDR3 DNA follows: TGTGCCAGCAGTGAAAGTCTTGGGACGCGGGGCTACACCCTC. Protein: CASSESLGTRGYTL.

This clonotype was detected many times. The rearrangement links TRBV7-8 to TRBJ1-2; 9 bases fit TRBD1. Germline V CDR1 and CDR2: SGHVS, FQNEAQ. After removal of 7 bases from V and 4 bases from J, the junction contained 19 bases not matched to a gene. The CDR3 consists of 18 residues. The CDR3 region has the DNA TGTGCCAGCACCGAATCGGGAGCGGGACAGGGAGGGATCTATGGCTACACCTTC. Amino acids: CASTESGAGQGGIYGYTF.

This clonotype was seen ten or more times. The genes are TRBV27 and TRBJ2-1; D gene uncertain. The germline V and J ends were trimmed by 0 bases and 10 bases, with 13 bases remaining between them. From germline, CDR1 is MNHEY and CDR2 SMNVEV (reference sequence). CDR3 size: 14 residues. The CDR3 sequence is CASSLSLVSLEQFF. The CDR3 DNA reads as TGTGCCAGCAGTTTATCGTTAGTATCCCTAGAGCAGTTCTTC.

This clonotype was recorded many times. The chain is built from TRBV9 and TRBJ2-2, with D uncertain. CDR1 is SGDLS, CDR2 YYNGEE, per germline. The CDR3 contains 11 residues. Trimming stripped 3 bases from V and 6 bases from J, with 3 bases between. CDR3 in amino acids: CASSGPGELFF. In DNA, the CDR3 is TGTGCCAGCAGCGGTCCCGGGGAGCTGTTTTTT. The whole variable domain, remainder taken from reference TRBV9 and TRBJ2-2, is DSGVTQTPKHLITATGQRVTLRCSPRSGDLSVYWYQQSLDQGLQFLIQYYNGEERAKGNILERFSAQQFPDLHSELNLSSLELGDSALYFCASSGPGELFFGEGSRLTVL.

Points on this clonotype: A far larger clone lies a single base away; this is likely a read error. The chain combines TRBV11-2 with TRBJ1-4; unclear D gene. V was shortened by 6 bases and J by 0 bases, with 8 bases between the two germline ends. Germline assignment: CDR1 SGHAT and CDR2 FQNNGV. This CDR3 has 14 residues. The CDR3 protein is CASSYETTNEKLFF. The CDR3 nucleotides read TGTGCCAGCAGTTACGAGACAACTAATGAAAAACTGTTTTTT.

This chain links TRBV6-1 with TRBJ2-2; a weak D match, TRBD2 (5 bases). This CDR3 has 14 amino acids. The ends were cut back, 5 bases at V and 5 bases at J, with 12 bases in the middle. The V gene's germline CDR1 is MNHNS and CDR2 SASEGT. In DNA form, the CDR3 reads TGTGCCAGCAGTCGTACCGGGGAGACCGGGGAGCTGTTTTTT. As protein: CASSRTGETGELFF.